This T cell receptor (beta chain) was retrieved from a study of blood T cell repertoires in COVID-19. Study details: Italy, Spain and the United States were the sources of the convalescent and acute COVID-19 samples. PBMCs, B-cell-depleted T cells, or T cells were the source of the cDNA or gDNA that made up the material.

Per the germline V gene, CDR1 is SEHNR and CDR2 is FQNEAQ (reference sequence). CDR3 length: 13 amino acids. V lost 1 base and J lost 5, with 8 bases in between. Original processing methods: Reference gene primer amplification gave estimated nucleated cell counts. Here immunoSEQ multiplex PCR was the method, and the copy in TCRdb shows in-frame clones only, minus some. V and J calls and clone size are given by that table; D and trimming were obtained from the DNA. Counted here are 190,000 or so clones, 80% to 90% occurring once; the ten biggest clones make up 2.9%. Material for sequencing was peripheral blood. The chain carries TRBV7-9 and TRBJ1-2; D remains ambiguous. This clonotype was obtained from a man in his fifties with active or convalescent COVID-19. The CDR3 region has the DNA TGTGCCAGCAGCTTAGAGAGGGTTTATGGCTACACCTTC. Translation: CASSLERVYGYTF.